The rows below give T cell receptor beta chains drawn from one sample of a study of T cell repertoires in cytomegalovirus infection. TCRdb recomputed calls from the reads with MiXCR, one row per CDR3 protein. The repertoire holds almost 90,000 distinct CDR3 sequences, with about 29% as singletons. These receptors' antigens are unknown. The starting material was CD8+ T cells from cultured PBMCs, obtained from culture after CMV antigen stimulation. The origin of the receptors is a human donor in good health (CMV status not recorded). Some clones in this sample may be carry-over from other donors' samples. Each CDR3 is given with its conserved first and last residue. The D gene is left open where the match is weak. Clone size appears in some rows only: once, few, many, or a class for an expanded clone.

TRBV7-2,-,-,TRBJ1-3,CASSSWDIGNTIYF,TGTGCCAGCAGCTCCTGGGACATTGGAAACACCATATATTTT
TRBV7-2,many,-,TRBJ2-1,CASSLARYNEQFF,TGTGCCAGCAGCTTAGCGCGGTATAATGAGCAGTTCTTC
TRBV30,many,-,TRBJ2-7,CAWSASYEQYF,TGTGCCTGGAGTGCGTCCTACGAGCAGTACTTC
TRBV7-2,-,TRBD1,TRBJ1-1,CASSFSGTGAEAFF,TGTGCCAGCAGCTTTTCCGGGACAGGGGCAGAAGCTTTCTTT
TRBV28,-,TRBD1,TRBJ2-3,CASTLTSGTGPTDTQYF,TGTGCCAGCACCCTTACCTCCGGGACAGGGCCCACAGATACGCAGTATTTT
TRBV19,few,-,TRBJ1-5,CASSIVGNQPQHF,TGTGCCAGTAGTATAGTGGGCAATCAGCCCCAGCATTTT
TRBV27,few,-,TRBJ2-2,CASRRGAGTVNTGELFF,TGTGCCAGCAGAAGAGGAGCGGGGACAGTGAACACCGGGGAGCTGTTTTTT
TRBV7-8,many,TRBD1,TRBJ2-3,CASTPGQEEADTQYF,TGTGCCAGCACCCCCGGACAGGAAGAAGCGGATACGCAGTATTTT
TRBV6-1,many,-,TRBJ1-5,CASSSGEGQPQHF,TGTGCCAGCAGTTCTGGGGAGGGTCAGCCCCAGCATTTT
TRBV7-9,-,-,TRBJ2-5,CASIPPGEETQYF,TGTGCCAGCATCCCGCCTGGGGAAGAGACCCAGTACTTC
TRBV7-9,-,-,TRBJ2-1,CASTARDPWPNEQFF,TGTGCCAGCACCGCTCGGGACCCGTGGCCCAATGAGCAGTTCTTC
TRBV7-2,-,-,TRBJ1-4,CASSPNSGATNEKLFF,TGTGCCAGCAGCCCAAACTCAGGGGCAACTAATGAAAAACTGTTTTTT
TRBV3-1,-,-,TRBJ2-7,CASSQAGLEQYF,TGTGCCAGCAGCCAAGCGGGCCTCGAGCAGTACTTC
TRBV24-1,many,TRBD1,TRBJ2-7,CATSDRTGPYEQYF,TGTGCCACCAGTGATAGGACAGGACCCTACGAGCAGTACTTC
TRBV12-3/TRBV12-4,-,TRBD1,TRBJ2-1,CASSPGTGAVDEQFF,TGTGCCAGCAGCCCCGGTACAGGGGCAGTGGATGAGCAGTTCTTC
TRBV7-4,-,TRBD1,TRBJ2-1,CASTPERTGGLDEQFF,TGTGCCAGCACCCCAGAGAGGACAGGGGGCTTAGATGAGCAGTTCTTC
TRBV25-1,-,-,TRBJ1-5,CASSGHYSNQPQHF,TGTGCCAGCAGTGGACATTATAGCAATCAGCCCCAGCATTTT
TRBV5-1,many,TRBD2,TRBJ2-5,CASSLWLAGGTQYF,TGCGCCAGCAGCTTGTGGCTAGCGGGGGGGACCCAGTACTTC
TRBV11-2,few,TRBD1,TRBJ2-1,CASSSGTGTYEQFF,TGTGCCAGCAGCTCTGGGACAGGGACGTATGAGCAGTTCTTC
TRBV4-1,many,TRBD2,TRBJ2-2,CASSHHLAGSTGELFF,TGCGCCAGCAGCCATCACCTAGCGGGGTCCACCGGGGAGCTGTTTTTT
TRBV29-1,-,-,TRBJ1-1,CSASGERTEAFF,TGCAGCGCCTCAGGGGAACGCACTGAAGCTTTCTTT
TRBV27,-,-,TRBJ2-3,CASSSRGRPGGADTQYF,TGTGCCAGCAGTTCCCGGGGGCGCCCCGGAGGGGCAGATACGCAGTATTTT
TRBV6-6,-,-,TRBJ2-3,CASSYLGSTDTQYF,TGTGCCAGCAGTTACTTAGGAAGCACAGATACGCAGTATTTT
TRBV4-1,-,-,TRBJ2-3,CASKGGGIGTQYF,TGCGCCAGCAAGGGGGGGGGCATTGGGACGCAGTATTTT
TRBV27,few,-,TRBJ1-1,CASSLRGLGNTEAFF,TGTGCCAGCAGTTTGAGAGGTCTGGGGAACACTGAAGCTTTCTTT
TRBV9,-,TRBD2,TRBJ2-7,CASSVTGGAGYEQYF,TGTGCCAGCAGCGTTACCGGGGGGGCGGGGTACGAGCAGTACTTC
TRBV10-3,-,TRBD1,TRBJ1-5,CAITGGAGQPQHF,TGTGCCATAACAGGGGGCGCCGGTCAGCCCCAGCATTTT
TRBV12-3/TRBV12-4,-,-,TRBJ2-5,CATVRTLGETQYF,TGTGCCACCGTCCGGACCCTTGGGGAGACCCAGTACTTC
TRBV7-2,many,-,TRBJ2-2,CASSLSRGAGVTGELFF,TGTGCCAGCAGCTTATCCCGGGGGGCAGGGGTAACCGGGGAGCTGTTTTTT
TRBV11-3,few,TRBD1,TRBJ2-7,CASSLAPRGDRAYEQYF,TGTGCCAGCAGCTTAGCCCCCCGCGGCGACAGGGCGTACGAGCAGTACTTC
TRBV7-9,-,TRBD2,TRBJ2-3,CASSGLAGLTDTQYF,TGTGCCAGCTCCGGACTAGCGGGGCTCACAGATACGCAGTATTTT
TRBV28,many,-,TRBJ1-1,CASSLRTTEAFF,TGTGCCAGCAGCCTACGAACCACTGAAGCTTTCTTT
TRBV6-5,few,-,TRBJ1-2,CASSYQPPDGGLNYGYTF,TGTGCCAGCAGTTACCAGCCCCCGGACGGTGGACTTAACTATGGCTACACCTTC
TRBV7-9,many,TRBD1,TRBJ1-3,CASSLRTGEVSGNTIYF,TGTGCCAGCAGCTTACGGACAGGGGAAGTCTCTGGAAACACCATATATTTT
TRBV27,-,-,TRBJ1-2,CASSGWESDGYTF,TGTGCCAGCAGTGGATGGGAAAGTGATGGCTACACCTTC
TRBV27,few,-,TRBJ1-5,CASSLVGYQPQHF,TGTGCCAGCAGTTTGGTCGGTTATCAGCCCCAGCATTTT
TRBV4-1,-,-,TRBJ1-1,CASSQEGSNTEAFF,TGCGCCAGCAGCCAAGAGGGGTCGAACACTGAAGCTTTCTTT
TRBV7-6,-,TRBD1,TRBJ2-2,CASSTGTGFTGELFF,TGTGCCAGCAGCACCGGGACAGGGTTCACCGGGGAGCTGTTTTTT
TRBV6-5,-,-,TRBJ2-1,CASSYPGDEQFF,TGTGCCAGCAGTTACCCAGGGGATGAGCAGTTCTTC
TRBV7-9,many,-,TRBJ2-5,CASSSEGGGLETQYF,TGTGCCAGCAGCTCCGAAGGTGGAGGGCTGGAGACCCAGTACTTC
TRBV6-1,-,TRBD1,TRBJ1-2,CASSYGTGRSGYTF,TGTGCCAGCAGTTACGGGACAGGGCGTTCGGGCTACACCTTC
TRBV6-1,-,-,TRBJ2-6,CASREDSPGANVLTF,TGTGCCAGCAGAGAAGACAGCCCTGGGGCCAACGTCCTGACTTTC